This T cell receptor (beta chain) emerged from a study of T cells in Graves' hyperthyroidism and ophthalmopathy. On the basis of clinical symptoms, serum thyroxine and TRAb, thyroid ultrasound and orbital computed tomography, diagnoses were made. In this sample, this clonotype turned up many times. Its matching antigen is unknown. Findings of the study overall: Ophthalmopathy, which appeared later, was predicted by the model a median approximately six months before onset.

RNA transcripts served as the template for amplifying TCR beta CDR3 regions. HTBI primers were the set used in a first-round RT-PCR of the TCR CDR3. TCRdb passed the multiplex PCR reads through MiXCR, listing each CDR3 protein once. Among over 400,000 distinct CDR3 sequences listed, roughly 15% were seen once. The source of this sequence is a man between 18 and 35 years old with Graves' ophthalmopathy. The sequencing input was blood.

CDR3 nucleotide sequence: TGCGCCAGCAGTTCTCTGGGCCGTCGGGGGCTCTCCTACGAGCAGTACTTC. It is translated as CASSSLGRRGLSYEQYF. The rearrangement uses TRBV5-1 and TRBJ2-7; D could derive from TRBD1 or TRBD2 (6 bases each). This CDR3 is built from 17 residues. The germline gives CDR1 SGHRS, CDR2 YFSETQ. Trimming stripped 5 bases from V and 0 bases from J, with 21 bases between.